This T cell receptor (beta chain) stems from a study of blood T cell repertoires in COVID-19. Study summary: Researchers got acute and convalescent COVID-19 samples from the United States, Italy and Spain. The analysed material was cDNA or gDNA that came from T cells, B-cell-depleted T cells, or PBMCs.

TCRdb keeps only in-frame clones here, not all; method: immunoSEQ multiplex PCR. Altogether about 190,000 clones are present, about 85% being singletons, with the ten largest covering 2.9%. The V gene end was trimmed by 1 base and the J gene end by 5 bases; junction bases not matched to a gene: 7. The CDR3 covers 16 residues. Germline V CDR1 and CDR2: MNHEY, SMNVEV (reference sequence). The rearrangement links TRBV27 to TRBJ2-1; 8 bases align to TRBD2. The clonotype comes from a young woman with active or convalescent COVID-19. Sequencing used peripheral blood. DNA of the CDR3: TGTGCCAGCAGTTTATTGAGCGGGAGAATGCACAATGAGCAGTTCTTC. This sequence encodes CASSLLSGRMHNEQFF.